Here is one T cell receptor (beta chain) with its context. Time point reported: after dendritic cell vaccination, including at tumor progression/relapse. Dendritic cells derived from monocytes and pulsed with autologous tumor lysate formed the vaccine. The data originate from a study of glioma-infiltrating T cells after dendritic cell vaccination. Trimming took 4 bases from V and 4 from J; bases not matched to a gene: 0. Looked up from germline, CDR1 is SGHTA and CDR2 is FQGNSA. This CDR3 is 14 amino acids long. The data were produced by immunoSEQ multiplex PCR, yet TCRdb's version contains in-frame clones alone and is incomplete. The repertoire has about 2,600 clones, approximately 85% of them found once; the top ten carry 10%.

Sequenced material: tumor tissue, taken after dendritic cell vaccination. The chain carries TRBV7-2 and TRBJ2-1; 11 bases map to TRBD2. The receptor's source is a human donor with glioblastoma. As DNA, the CDR3 is TGTGCCAGCAGCTCTAGCGGGGGGTACAATGAGCAGTTCTTC. Translation gives CASSSSGGYNEQFF.